What follows are 23 T cell receptor beta chains derived from one specimen sequenced in a study of blood T cell repertoires in COVID-19. This table comes from immunoSEQ multiplex PCR, and its TCRdb copy is limited to in-frame clones, with some not included. The sample has roughly 65,000 clones, 85% to 95% seen once; the top ten hold 2.9%. The material sequenced was peripheral blood. All receptors come from a man in his sixties or seventies with active COVID-19.

This chain connects TRBV28 to TRBJ1-2; 7 nucleotides match TRBD1. The CDR3 contains 15 residues. After removal of 5 bases from V and 3 bases from J, the junction contained 9 bases not matched to a gene. CDR1 and CDR2 from the germline V gene are MDHEN and SYDVKM. The CDR3 DNA follows: TGTGCCAGCAGTCCCACAGGGGATAGGGACTATGGCTACACCTTC. It is translated as CASSPTGDRDYGYTF.

V usage is TRBV7-2 and J usage is TRBJ2-3, with TRBD2 matching 14 bases. The CDR3 contains 17 residues. Germline assignment: CDR1 SGHTA and CDR2 FQGNSA. The V gene end was trimmed by 4 bases and the J gene end by 0 bases; junction bases not matched to a gene: 3. The CDR3: CASSWTSGGSSTDTQYF. The CDR3 bases are TGTGCCAGCAGCTGGACTAGCGGGGGGTCTAGCACAGATACGCAGTATTTT. The whole variable domain, filled in from reference TRBV7-2 and TRBJ2-3, reads GAGVSQSPSNKVTEKGKDVELRCDPISGHTALYWYRQSLGQGLEFLIYFQGNSAPDKSGLPSDRFSAERTGGSVSTLTIQRTQQEDSAVYLCASSWTSGGSSTDTQYFGPGTRLTVL.

The chain joins TRBV12-2 to TRBJ2-2; the D call in the table, TRBD1, was not verified against the DNA. TRBV12-2 is termed a pseudogene. The CDR3 contains 18 residues. The CDR3 coding sequence is TGTGCAAGTCGCTTAGATGACGCGGACAGGGACGACACCGGGGAGCTGTTTTTT. Translation: CASRLDDADRDDTGELFF.

This chain joins TRBV19 and TRBJ1-5; 10 nucleotides line up with TRBD1. V was clipped by 5 bases and J by 6 bases; unmatched bases: 7. CDR3 size: 15 residues. CDR1 and CDR2 from the germline V gene are LNHDA and SQIVND (reference sequence). The CDR3 coding sequence is TGTGCCAGTAGTCTAGGACAGGGGGATAGTCAGCCCCAGCATTTT. This codes for CASSLGQGDSQPQHF.

The V and J genes are TRBV19 and TRBJ1-4; possibly TRBD1 for D (6 bases). The germline V gene has CDR1 LNHDA and CDR2 SQIVND (reference sequence). The CDR3 runs to 14 residues. V was clipped by 8 bases and J by 7 bases, with 17 bases between them. The CDR3 nucleotides read TGTGCCAGTTCCCTAGGGGGGGCAGCTGAAAAACTGTTTTTT. It translates to CASSLGGAAEKLFF.

The chain carries TRBV18 and TRBJ1-1; TRBD1 matches 8 bases. Germline V gene lookup returns CDR1 KGHSH and CDR2 LQKENI. V shed 5 bases, J shed 0 bases, and the junction held 8 bases outside the gene matches. The CDR3 spans 16 residues. The CDR3 sequence: CASSTGQGGMNTEAFF. CDR3 in DNA: TGTGCCAGCTCAACAGGACAGGGTGGAATGAACACTGAAGCTTTCTTT. Full variable domain (outside the CDR3, taken from reference TRBV18 and TRBJ1-1): NAGVMQNPRHLVRRRGQEARLRCSPMKGHSHVYWYRQLPEEGLKFMVYLQKENIIDESGMPKERFSAEFPKEGPSILRIQQVVRGDSAAYFCASSTGQGGMNTEAFFGQGTRLTVV.

The DNA for the CDR3 is TGTGCCAGTAGTCCCCCAGGCACGAACACTGAAGCTTTCTTT. It yields the protein CASSPPGTNTEAFF. The chain carries TRBV19 and TRBJ1-1; D gene uncertain. Germline V gene data show CDR1 as LNHDA and CDR2 as SQIVND (reference sequence). CDR3 size: 14 residues. V lost 5 bases and J 1 base, leaving 11 bases between the germline ends. Based on the CDR3 plus reference TRBV19 and TRBJ1-1, the full variable domain is DGGITQSPKYLFRKEGQNVTLSCEQNLNHDAMYWYRQDPGQGLRLIYYSQIVNDFQKGDIAEGYSVSREKKESFPLTVTSAQKNPTAFYLCASSPPGTNTEAFFGQGTRLTVV.

The CDR3 region is CASRIDRGSGNEQFF. CDR3 DNA: TGTGCCAGCAGAATCGACAGGGGGTCAGGGAATGAGCAGTTCTTC. The V call is TRBV2, the J call TRBJ2-1; 9 nucleotides match TRBD1. Trimming removed 6 bases from V and 7 bases from J; junction bases left unmatched: 10. The CDR3 extends over 15 amino acids. Per the germline V gene, CDR1 is SNHLY and CDR2 is FYNNEI.

The chain has TRBV5-1 and TRBJ1-5; D is unresolved. Germline CDR1 is SGHRS and CDR2 is YFSETQ. Between the trimmed V and J ends, which lost 4 bases and 9 bases, there was a span of 14 bases. The CDR3 spans 13 residues. The chain's CDR3 is CASSPNTEGPQHF. CDR3 DNA: TGCGCCAGCAGCCCCAATACCGAGGGGCCCCAGCATTTT.

The CDR3 sequence is CATSDHFQETQYF. CDR3 sequence (DNA): TGTGCCACCAGTGATCACTTCCAAGAGACCCAGTACTTC. The V gene is TRBV24-1, the J gene TRBJ2-5, with unresolved D. Trimming shortened V by 3 bases and J by 1 base, and 5 bases separated the two germline ends. Germline V gene sequence: CDR1 KGHDR, CDR2 SFDVKD. The length of the CDR3 is 13 residues.

J is TRBJ1-2 and V is TRBV27, with 7 bases that match TRBD1. CDR1 and CDR2 from the germline V gene are MNHEY and SMNVEV (reference sequence). The CDR3 is 13 residues long. The J segment lost 8 bases and the V segment lost 4 bases, leaving 7 bases of the junction unmatched. CDR3 in amino acids: CASSSTGVGGYTF. The CDR3 bases are TGTGCCAGCAGTTCAACAGGGGTGGGCGGCTACACCTTC.

The chain couples TRBV5-6 to TRBJ1-1, with D hard to call. The CDR3 has 16 amino acids. CDR1 and CDR2 from the germline V gene are SGHDT and YYEEEE. Trimming cost V 5 bases and J 1 base, with 18 bases left between them. The CDR3 DNA reads as TGTGCCAGCAGTCTGCTGGGCCGCCTCGAGAACACTGAAGCTTTCTTT. Translating it yields CASSLLGRLENTEAFF.

The J gene is TRBJ1-4, the V gene TRBV23-1, with TRBD1 as a possible D gene (5 bases). TRBV23-1 has ORF status, its function being uncertain. The CDR3 length is 17 residues. V lost 0 bases and J 8 bases, leaving 19 bases between the germline ends. The CDR3 is CASSQSTGPSGREKLFF. CDR3 DNA: TGCGCCAGCAGTCAATCAACGGGACCCTCAGGGAGGGAAAAACTGTTTTTT.

The chain recombines TRBV4-1 with TRBJ1-2; 9 nucleotides match TRBD1. Unmatched junction bases numbered 11, after V lost 2 bases and J lost 4 bases. Germline CDR1 reads MGHRA; CDR2 reads YSYEKL. The CDR3 contains 17 residues. This CDR3 is CASSQHYRDRDLYGYTF. The CDR3 DNA reads as TGCGCCAGCAGCCAACATTACCGGGACAGGGACCTCTATGGCTACACCTTC.

The chain has TRBV27 and TRBJ1-5; weak D call: TRBD1 (6 bases). Germline lookup yields CDR1 MNHEY and CDR2 SMNVEV (reference sequence). Trimming removed 4 bases from V and 11 bases from J, with 21 bases in between. This CDR3 is built from 15 residues. The CDR3 here is CASSSGTAKGVAQHF. CDR3 in DNA: TGTGCCAGCAGTTCCGGGACCGCGAAGGGGGTAGCCCAGCATTTT.

The CDR3 nucleotides read TGTGCCAGCAGCTGGGGAGCCTACAATGAGCAGTTCTTC. This gives the protein CASSWGAYNEQFF. V usage is TRBV7-8 and J usage is TRBJ2-1; a weak D match, TRBD2 (5 bases). Germline V lookup: CDR1 SGHVS, CDR2 FQNEAQ. Between the trimmed V and J ends, which lost 4 bases and 2 bases, there was a span of 6 bases. The CDR3 loop spans 13 amino acids.

The genes are TRBV18 and TRBJ2-5; 7 bases map to TRBD2. Trimming at V came to 5 bases and at J to 5 bases, leaving 5 bases not matched to a gene. The CDR3 is 13 residues long. From germline, CDR1 is KGHSH and CDR2 LQKENI. The CDR3 DNA reads TGTGCCAGCTCATCCCAGGGAGGGGAGACCCAGTACTTC. Translation: CASSSQGGETQYF.

This sequence joins TRBV7-2 and TRBJ2-5; TRBD2 matches at 8 bases. The CDR3 sequence is 16 residues long. The germline V gene encodes CDR1 SGHTA and CDR2 FQGNSA. The ends lost 1 base at V and 5 bases at J; junction bases unmatched: 9. The CDR3 DNA reads TGTGCCAGCAGCTTAGATGTCGGCGGGGGGCAGGAGACCCAGTACTTC. Amino acids: CASSLDVGGGQETQYF.

The chain uses TRBV7-9 and TRBJ1-1; possible D gene TRBD1, 5 bases. The CDR3 consists of 13 residues. Germline V gene sequence: CDR1 SEHNR, CDR2 FQNEAQ (reference sequence). The V and J ends lost 5 bases and 1 base respectively, with 8 bases between them. The CDR3 is CASSQQGNTEAFF. In nucleotides, the CDR3 is TGTGCCAGCAGCCAGCAGGGGAACACTGAAGCTTTCTTT.

The chain combines TRBV2 with TRBJ2-1, with 7 bases lining up with TRBD1. CDR1 SNHLY and CDR2 FYNNEI come from the germline V gene. Unmatched junction bases numbered 7, after V lost 3 bases and J lost 2 bases. This CDR3 has 16 residues. DNA for the CDR3: TGTGCCAGCAGTGATGGGAGTCAGGGGGCCTACAATGAGCAGTTCTTC. Protein sequence: CASSDGSQGAYNEQFF.

This chain connects TRBV11-3 to TRBJ2-2, with D possibly matching TRBD1 (6 bases). Trimming took 5 bases from V and 5 from J, leaving 15 bases between them. This CDR3 is 15 amino acids long. Germline CDR1 reads SGHNT; CDR2 reads YENEEA. The CDR3, as DNA: TGTGCCAGCAGCCGTTCAGGGGTTGGGACCGGGGAGCTGTTTTTT. Its protein product is CASSRSGVGTGELFF.

This sequence joins TRBV11-2 and TRBJ2-2; possibly TRBD2 for D (8 bases). V lost 5 bases, J lost 7 bases, and 29 bases lay in between. The CDR3 consists of 19 residues. Germline CDR1 and CDR2: SGHAT and FQNNGV. CDR3 sequence reads: CASSPRNKGAGGRVGELFF. Here the CDR3 DNA reads TGTGCCAGCAGCCCTCGCAACAAGGGGGCGGGGGGAAGGGTCGGGGAGCTGTTTTTT.

The rearrangement uses TRBV10-2 and TRBJ2-1, with no clear D. Germline V gene lookup returns CDR1 WSHSY and CDR2 SAAADI. This CDR3 is 11 amino acids long. Trimming took 8 bases from V and 9 from J, leaving 11 bases between them. The CDR3 loop reads CASRRESEQFF. DNA for the CDR3: TGCGCCAGCCGTCGAGAGAGTGAGCAGTTCTTC.